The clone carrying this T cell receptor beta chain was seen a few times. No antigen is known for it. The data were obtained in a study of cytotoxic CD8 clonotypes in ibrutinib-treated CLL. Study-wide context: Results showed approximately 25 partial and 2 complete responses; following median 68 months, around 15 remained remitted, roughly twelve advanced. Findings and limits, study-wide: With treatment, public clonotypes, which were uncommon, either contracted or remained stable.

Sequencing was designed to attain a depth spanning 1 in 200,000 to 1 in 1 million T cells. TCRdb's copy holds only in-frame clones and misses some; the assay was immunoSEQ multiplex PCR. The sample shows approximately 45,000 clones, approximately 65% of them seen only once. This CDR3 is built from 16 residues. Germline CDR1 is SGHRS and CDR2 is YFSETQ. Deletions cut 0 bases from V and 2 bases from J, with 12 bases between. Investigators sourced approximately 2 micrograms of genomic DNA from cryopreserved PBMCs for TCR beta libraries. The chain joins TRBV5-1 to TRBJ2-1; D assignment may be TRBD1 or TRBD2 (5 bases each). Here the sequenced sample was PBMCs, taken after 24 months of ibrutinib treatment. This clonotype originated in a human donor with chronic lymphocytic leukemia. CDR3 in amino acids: CASSLEPLGAYNEQFF. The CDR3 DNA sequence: TGCGCCAGCAGCTTGGAGCCCCTGGGGGCCTACAATGAGCAGTTCTTC.